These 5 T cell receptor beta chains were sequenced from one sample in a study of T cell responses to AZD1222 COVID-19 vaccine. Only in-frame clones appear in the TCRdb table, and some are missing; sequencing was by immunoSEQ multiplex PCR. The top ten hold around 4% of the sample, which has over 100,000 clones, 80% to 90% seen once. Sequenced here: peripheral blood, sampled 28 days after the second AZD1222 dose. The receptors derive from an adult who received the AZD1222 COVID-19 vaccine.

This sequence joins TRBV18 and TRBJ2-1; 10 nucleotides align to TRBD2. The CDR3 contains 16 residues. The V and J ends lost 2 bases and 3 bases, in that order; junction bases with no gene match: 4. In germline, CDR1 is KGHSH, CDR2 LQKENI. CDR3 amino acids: CASSPKRLAGYNEQFF. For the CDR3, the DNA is TGTGCCAGCTCACCAAAGCGACTAGCGGGCTACAATGAGCAGTTCTTC.

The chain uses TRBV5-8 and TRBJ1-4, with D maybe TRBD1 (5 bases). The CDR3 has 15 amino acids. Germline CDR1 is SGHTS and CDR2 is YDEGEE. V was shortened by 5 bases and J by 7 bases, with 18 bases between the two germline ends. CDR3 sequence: CASSSHKGKPEKLFF. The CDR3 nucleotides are TGTGCCAGCAGTAGCCACAAGGGGAAGCCTGAAAAACTGTTTTTT.

The CDR3, as DNA: TGTGCCAGCAGCGTATCAAGGGGTCCCGTCGCCACGCAGTATTTT. Its translation: CASSVSRGPVATQYF. V usage is TRBV9 and J usage is TRBJ2-3; a weak D match, TRBD1 (5 bases). The germline V and J ends were trimmed by 1 base and 9 bases, with 18 bases remaining between them. The CDR3 contains 15 residues. Germline values: CDR1 SGDLS, CDR2 YYNGEE.

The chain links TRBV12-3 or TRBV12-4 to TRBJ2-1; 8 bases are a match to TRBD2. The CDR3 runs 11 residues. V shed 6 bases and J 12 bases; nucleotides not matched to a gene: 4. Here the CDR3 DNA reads TGTGCCAGCAGCTCTCGGGAGGGGCAGTTCTTC. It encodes CASSSREGQFF.

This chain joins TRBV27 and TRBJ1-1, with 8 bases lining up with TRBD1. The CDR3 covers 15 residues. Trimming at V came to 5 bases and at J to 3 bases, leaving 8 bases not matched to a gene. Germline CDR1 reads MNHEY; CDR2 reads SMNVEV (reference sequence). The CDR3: CASSRRTGPDTEAFF. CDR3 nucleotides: TGTGCCAGCAGTCGAAGGACAGGGCCGGACACTGAAGCTTTCTTT.